The subject of this entry is one T cell receptor (beta chain). The source of the sample is a study of PD-1 blockade in classical Hodgkin lymphoma. The repertoire was sequenced with immunoSEQ multiplex PCR; TCRdb's copy has only in-frame clones and lacks some. The top ten hold over 2% of the sample, which has about 85,000 clones, 85% to 95% seen once. Exposure to brentuximab vedotin varied, and each patient had relapsed following autologous stem cell transplantation. Source: peripheral blood mononuclear cells (PBMCs), taken before the second cycle of nivolumab. This clonotype originated in a human donor with classical Hodgkin lymphoma.

CDR3: CASSVASGNEQFF. For the CDR3, the DNA is TGTGCCAGCAGCGTAGCTTCGGGTAATGAGCAGTTCTTC. V usage is TRBV9 and J usage is TRBJ2-1; D is unresolved. V dropped 0 bases and J dropped 7 bases, with 8 bases sitting between them. The CDR3 runs to 13 residues. Germline V gives CDR1 SGDLS, CDR2 YYNGEE.